This T cell receptor beta chain comes out of a study of cytomegalovirus exposure and HLA in healthy donors. This CDR3 spans 13 amino acids. The germline CDR1 and CDR2 sequences are SGHDT and YYEEEE. The V end was cut by 0 bases, the J end by 6 bases, with 7 bases between. Data came from immunoSEQ multiplex PCR; TCRdb stores just in-frame clones and leaves some out. The repertoire holds some 210,000 clones, with roughly 91% as singletons. The TCR sequence derives from a woman under 30 in good health and CMV-seropositive. J is TRBJ2-1 and V is TRBV5-6; TRBD1 might be the D (6 bases). Sequenced: PBMCs. As DNA, the CDR3 is TGTGCCAGCAGCTTGGACAGGGTCAATGAGCAGTTCTTC. This gives the protein CASSLDRVNEQFF.